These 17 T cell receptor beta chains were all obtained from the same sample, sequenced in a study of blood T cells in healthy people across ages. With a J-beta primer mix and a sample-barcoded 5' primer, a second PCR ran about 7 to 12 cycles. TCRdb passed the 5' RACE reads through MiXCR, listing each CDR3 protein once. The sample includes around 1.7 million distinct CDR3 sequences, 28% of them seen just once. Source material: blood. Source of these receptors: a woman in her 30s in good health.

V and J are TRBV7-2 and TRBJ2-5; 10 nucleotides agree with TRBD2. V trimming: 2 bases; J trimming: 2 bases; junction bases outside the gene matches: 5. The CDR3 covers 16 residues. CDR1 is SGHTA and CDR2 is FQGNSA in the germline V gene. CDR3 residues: CASSLNGLAVQETQYF. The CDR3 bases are TGTGCCAGCAGCTTAAATGGACTAGCGGTTCAAGAGACCCAGTACTTC.

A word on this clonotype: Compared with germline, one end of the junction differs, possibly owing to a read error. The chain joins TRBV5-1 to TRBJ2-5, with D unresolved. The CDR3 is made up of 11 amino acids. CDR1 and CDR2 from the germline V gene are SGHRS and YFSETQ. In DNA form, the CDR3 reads TGCGTCAGCAGCAACCAAGAGACCCAGTACTTC. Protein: CVSSNQETQYF.

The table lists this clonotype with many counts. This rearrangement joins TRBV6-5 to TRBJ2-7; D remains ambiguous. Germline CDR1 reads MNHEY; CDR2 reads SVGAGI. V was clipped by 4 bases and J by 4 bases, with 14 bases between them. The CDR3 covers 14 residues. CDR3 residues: CASSFTSSRYEQYF. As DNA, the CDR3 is TGTGCCAGCAGTTTTACTTCCTCCCGGTACGAGCAGTACTTC.

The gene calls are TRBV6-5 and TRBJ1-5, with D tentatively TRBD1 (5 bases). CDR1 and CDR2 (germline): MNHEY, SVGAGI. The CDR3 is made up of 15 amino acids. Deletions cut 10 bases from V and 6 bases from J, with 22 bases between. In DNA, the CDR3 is TGTGCCACTATGAACACGGGGGGTGGTGCTCAGCCCCAGCATTTT. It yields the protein CATMNTGGGAQPQHF.

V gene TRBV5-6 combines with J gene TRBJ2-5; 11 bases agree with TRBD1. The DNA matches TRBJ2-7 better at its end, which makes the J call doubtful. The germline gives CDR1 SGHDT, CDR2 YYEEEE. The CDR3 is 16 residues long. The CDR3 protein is CASSLLVGTGGREQYF. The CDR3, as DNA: TGTGCCAGCAGCTTGCTTGTTGGGACAGGGGGGCGCGAGCAGTACTTC.

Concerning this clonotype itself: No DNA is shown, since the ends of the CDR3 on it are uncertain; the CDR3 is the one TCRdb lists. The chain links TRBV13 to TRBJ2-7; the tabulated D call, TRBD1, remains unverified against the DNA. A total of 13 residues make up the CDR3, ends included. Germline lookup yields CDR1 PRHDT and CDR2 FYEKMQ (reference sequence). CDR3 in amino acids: CASSLVGQGSRYF.

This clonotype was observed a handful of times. The CDR3 bases are TGTGCCAGCAGTTCCTCGACAGGGGCGAGCGCTGAAGCTTTCTTT. Amino acids: CASSSSTGASAEAFF. This chain joins TRBV27 and TRBJ1-1; 8 nucleotides align to TRBD1. V was clipped by 4 bases and J by 6 bases; unmatched bases: 10. The CDR3 loop spans 15 amino acids. Germline V gives CDR1 MNHEY, CDR2 SMNVEV (reference sequence).

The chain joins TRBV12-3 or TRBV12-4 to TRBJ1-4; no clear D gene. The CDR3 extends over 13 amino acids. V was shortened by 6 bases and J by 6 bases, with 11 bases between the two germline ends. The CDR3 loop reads CASREAPDEKLFF. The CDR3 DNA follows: TGTGCCAGCAGGGAGGCGCCCGATGAAAAACTGTTTTTT.

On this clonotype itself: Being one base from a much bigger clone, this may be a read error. The CDR3, as DNA: TGTGCCAGCTCCCGAGCGGAGTTCCATGGCTACACCTTC. Translation: CASSRAEFHGYTF. This sequence joins TRBV6-6 and TRBJ1-2; no clear D. Trimming pared 8 bases from V and 6 bases from J, leaving 16 bases between. Germline values: CDR1 MNHNY, CDR2 SVGAGI (reference sequence). The CDR3 runs to 13 residues.

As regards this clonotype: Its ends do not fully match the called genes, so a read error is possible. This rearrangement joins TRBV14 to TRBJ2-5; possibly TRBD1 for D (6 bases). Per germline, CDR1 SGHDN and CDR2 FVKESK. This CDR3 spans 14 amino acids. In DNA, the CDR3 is TGTGCCAGCAACCAAGAGGGGGTCGCGAGTACCCAGTACTTC. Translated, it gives CASNQEGVASTQYF. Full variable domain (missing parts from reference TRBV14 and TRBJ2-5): EAGVTQFPSHSVIEKGQTVTLRCDPISGHDNLYWYRRVMGKEIKFLLHFVKESKQDESGMPNNRFLAERTGGTYSTLKVQPAELEDSGVYFCASNQEGVASTQYFGPGTRLLVL.

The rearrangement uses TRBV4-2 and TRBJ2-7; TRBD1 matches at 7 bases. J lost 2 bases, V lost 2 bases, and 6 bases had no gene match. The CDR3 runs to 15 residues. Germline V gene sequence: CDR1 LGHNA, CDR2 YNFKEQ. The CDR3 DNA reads TGTGCCAGCAGCCAAAATCGGGACAGCCCCTACGAGCAGTACTTC. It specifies CASSQNRDSPYEQYF.

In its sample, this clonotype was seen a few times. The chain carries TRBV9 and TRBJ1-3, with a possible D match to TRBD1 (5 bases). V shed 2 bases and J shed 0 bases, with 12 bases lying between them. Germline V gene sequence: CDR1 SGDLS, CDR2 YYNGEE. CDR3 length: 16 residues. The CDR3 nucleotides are TGTGCCAGCAGCGTGGACGGGGCCTACTCTGGAAACACCATATATTTT. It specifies CASSVDGAYSGNTIYF.

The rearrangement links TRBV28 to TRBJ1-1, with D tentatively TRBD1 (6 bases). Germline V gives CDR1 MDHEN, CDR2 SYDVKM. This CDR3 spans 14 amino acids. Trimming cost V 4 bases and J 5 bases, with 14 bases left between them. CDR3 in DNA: TGTGCCAGCAGTTGGGGGGCGAGGGGGACTGAAGCTTTCTTT. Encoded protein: CASSWGARGTEAFF.

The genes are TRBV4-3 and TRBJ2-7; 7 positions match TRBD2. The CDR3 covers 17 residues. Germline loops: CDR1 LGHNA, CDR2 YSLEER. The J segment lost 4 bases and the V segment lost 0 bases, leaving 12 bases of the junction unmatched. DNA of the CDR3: TGCGCCAGCAGCCAAGATCGGTTCGGCGGGAGCGAGTACGAGCAGTACTTC. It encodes CASSQDRFGGSEYEQYF.

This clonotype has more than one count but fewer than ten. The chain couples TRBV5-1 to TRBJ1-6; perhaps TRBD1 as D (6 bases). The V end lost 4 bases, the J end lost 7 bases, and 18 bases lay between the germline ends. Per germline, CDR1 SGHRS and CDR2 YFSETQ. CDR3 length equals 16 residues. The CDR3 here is CASSPRRQVANSPLHF. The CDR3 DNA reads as TGCGCCAGCAGCCCACGCCGACAGGTCGCGAATTCACCCCTCCACTTT. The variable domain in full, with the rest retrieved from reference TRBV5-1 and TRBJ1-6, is KAGVTQTPRYLIKTRGQQVTLSCSPISGHRSVSWYQQTPGQGLQFLFEYFSETQRNKGNFPGRFSGRQFSNSRSEMNVSTLELGDSALYLCASSPRRQVANSPLHFGNGTRLTVT.

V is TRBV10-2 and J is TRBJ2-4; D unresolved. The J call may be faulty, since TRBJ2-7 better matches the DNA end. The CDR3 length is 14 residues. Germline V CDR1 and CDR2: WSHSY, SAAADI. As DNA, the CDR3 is TGCGCCAGCCGTATAAGGCTAAGAAGCTACGAGCAGTACTTC. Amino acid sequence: CASRIRLRSYEQYF.

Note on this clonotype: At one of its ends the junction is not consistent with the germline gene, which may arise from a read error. The CDR3 loop is CASGQESVF. The CDR3 nucleotides read TGTGCCAGCGGACAGGAGTCGGTCTTC. The rearrangement joins TRBV7-9 to TRBJ2-1, with 7 bases identical to TRBD1. The germline V gene encodes CDR1 SEHNR and CDR2 FQNEAQ (reference sequence). The CDR3 is made up of 9 amino acids. Together with reference TRBV7-9 and TRBJ2-1, the CDR3 gives the full variable domain: DTGVSQNPRHKITKRGQNVTFRCDPISEHNRLYWYRQTLGQGPEFLTYFQNEAQLEKSRLLSDRFSAERPKGSFSTLEIQRTEQGDSAMYLCASGQESVFGPGTRLTVL.